Each of the 23 T cell receptor beta chains below was sequenced from the same sample in a study of shared clonotypes between healthy human individuals. Libraries were prepared by immunoSEQ multiplex PCR; TCRdb keeps only in-frame clonotypes and omits some of them. The repertoire has hundreds of thousands of clones, around 73% of them found once; the top ten carry roughly 1.9%. The sequenced sample was memory CD4+ T cells sorted from blood. Subset here: CD45RA-negative fraction. All receptors derive from a young woman in good health.

This sequence joins TRBV30 and TRBJ2-7; tentative D call: TRBD2 (6 bases). Trimming left V 8 bases short and J 1 base short, with 12 bases between. There are 12 residues in the CDR3. Per germline, CDR1 GTSNPN and CDR2 SVGIG (reference sequence). This chain's CDR3 is CAGSGGSYEQYF. The DNA for the CDR3 is TGTGCCGGGTCTGGGGGGTCCTACGAGCAGTACTTC.

V gene TRBV14 combines with J gene TRBJ2-7; D is unresolved. CDR1 and CDR2 from the germline V gene are SGHDN and FVKESK. This CDR3 spans 13 amino acids. The V end was cut by 5 bases, the J end by 3 bases, with 11 bases between. This chain's CDR3 is CASSDPPLYEQYF. The DNA for the CDR3 is TGTGCCAGCAGCGATCCCCCCCTCTACGAGCAGTACTTC.

The chain recombines TRBV2 with TRBJ2-3; D unclear. Germline V lookup: CDR1 SNHLY, CDR2 FYNNEI. CDR3 length equals 14 residues. V gave up 8 bases and J gave up 1 base, with 13 bases separating them. The CDR3 here is CASDVLRGTDTQYF. In DNA form, the CDR3 reads TGTGCCAGCGACGTGCTTAGGGGCACAGATACGCAGTATTTT.

A few counts support this clone. The chain employs TRBV18 and TRBJ1-2; D not certain. Germline V CDR1 and CDR2: KGHSH, LQKENI. The CDR3 extends over 14 amino acids. Between the trimmed V and J ends, which lost 3 bases and 3 bases, there was a span of 11 bases. The CDR3 bases are TGTGCCAGCTCACCTTCTACCGGAGACTATGGCTACACCTTC. This translates into CASSPSTGDYGYTF. Based on the CDR3 plus reference TRBV18 and TRBJ1-2, the full variable domain is NAGVMQNPRHLVRRRGQEARLRCSPMKGHSHVYWYRQLPEEGLKFMVYLQKENIIDESGMPKERFSAEFPKEGPSILRIQQVVRGDSAAYFCASSPSTGDYGYTFGSGTRLTVV.

The rearrangement uses TRBV19 and TRBJ2-3; D is undetermined. Trimming took 5 bases from V and 6 from J, leaving 12 bases between them. The CDR3 extends over 13 amino acids. Germline V gives CDR1 LNHDA, CDR2 SQIVND (reference sequence). This CDR3 reads CASSDRYTDTQYF. DNA for the CDR3: TGTGCCAGTAGTGACCGCTACACGGATACGCAGTATTTT.

This sequence joins TRBV19 and TRBJ2-5, with 11 bases identical to TRBD2. The CDR3 totals 16 residues. V was pared by 4 bases and J by 2 bases, with 6 bases of the junction left unmatched. In germline, CDR1 is LNHDA, CDR2 SQIVND (reference sequence). The CDR3 spells CASSTSRLAGQETQYF. CDR3 sequence (DNA): TGTGCCAGTAGTACTTCCCGACTAGCGGGGCAAGAGACCCAGTACTTC.

V and J are TRBV11-2 and TRBJ2-2; D uncertain. CDR1 is SGHAT and CDR2 is FQNNGV in the germline V gene. The CDR3 contains 16 residues. Trimming took 2 bases from V and 11 from J, leaving 21 bases between them. The CDR3: CASSLILGTPIAELFF. Here the CDR3 DNA reads TGTGCCAGCAGCTTAATTTTGGGAACCCCTATAGCCGAGCTGTTTTTT.

The chain employs TRBV9 and TRBJ2-3, with 12 positions matching TRBD2. Germline CDR1 SGDLS, CDR2 YYNGEE. This CDR3 region has 16 residues. V was pared by 4 bases and J by 5 bases, with 8 bases of the junction left unmatched. CDR3 nucleotide sequence: TGTGCCAGCAGCACCGGACTAGCGGGAATCAAAGATACGCAGTATTTT. This encodes CASSTGLAGIKDTQYF.

CDR3 DNA sequence: TGCGCCAGCAGCGCCGCCGTGGTGGGAGATACGCAGTATTTT. It translates to CASSAAVVGDTQYF. The genes are TRBV5-1 and TRBJ2-3; D is unclear. Germline-derived CDR1 and CDR2 are SGHRS and YFSETQ. Deletions cut 4 bases from V and 5 bases from J, with 14 bases between. The CDR3 extends over 14 amino acids.

CDR3 nucleotide sequence: TGCGCCAGCAGCTTGGATCCGGGGCCAGGAGCCTACACCTTC. It is translated as CASSLDPGPGAYTF. The V and J genes are TRBV5-1 and TRBJ1-2; D may be TRBD1 (5 bases). CDR3 length: 14 residues. The V gene's germline CDR1 is SGHRS and CDR2 YFSETQ. Trimming removed 0 bases at V and 10 bases at J, with 16 bases between.

This chain connects TRBV7-7 to TRBJ2-1, with 10 bases that match TRBD2. The germline CDR1 and CDR2 sequences are SSHAT and FNYEAQ (reference sequence). V dropped 5 bases and J dropped 9; count of bases not matched to a gene: 10. The CDR3 sequence is 15 residues long. This CDR3 is CASSQIAGGRGEQFF. The CDR3 coding sequence is TGTGCCAGCAGCCAAATAGCGGGAGGCAGGGGTGAGCAGTTCTTC.

The chain is built from TRBV5-1 and TRBJ2-7, with D unclear. Germline loops: CDR1 SGHRS, CDR2 YFSETQ. CDR3 length equals 14 residues. Deletions cut 1 base from V and 1 base from J, with 9 bases between. In DNA form, the CDR3 reads TGCGCCAGCAGCTTGCGAACCTCATCCTACGAGCAGTACTTC. Translation gives CASSLRTSSYEQYF.

V is TRBV7-2 and J is TRBJ2-7; no clear D. This CDR3 has 12 residues. CDR1 SGHTA and CDR2 FQGNSA come from the germline V gene. V lost 3 bases, J lost 7 bases, and 10 bases lay in between. CDR3 DNA sequence: TGTGCCAGCAGCTTCGACTGGGGTGAGCAGTACTTC. Amino acids: CASSFDWGEQYF.

Many counts were recorded for this clone. This sequence joins TRBV7-9 and TRBJ2-3; D is possibly TRBD1 or TRBD2 (5 bases each). There are 14 residues in the CDR3. Germline loops: CDR1 SEHNR, CDR2 FQNEAQ (reference sequence). V dropped 5 bases and J dropped 4 bases, with 13 bases sitting between them. CDR3 in DNA: TGTGCCAGCAGCCTAGAGGGGATCGCAGATACGCAGTATTTT. Protein product: CASSLEGIADTQYF.

The V call is TRBV6-5, the J call TRBJ1-1; D is unresolved. Germline assignment: CDR1 MNHEY and CDR2 SVGAGI. The CDR3 runs 12 residues. V lost 6 bases and J lost 7, with 12 bases in between. The chain's CDR3 is CASRARSDEAFF. CDR3 in DNA: TGTGCCAGCAGGGCAAGGAGCGATGAAGCTTTCTTT.

The rearrangement joins TRBV5-1 to TRBJ2-1, with 13 bases fitting TRBD2. The CDR3 totals 19 residues. Germline CDR1 and CDR2: SGHRS and YFSETQ. V dropped 0 bases and J dropped 0; count of bases not matched to a gene: 6. The CDR3 loop is CASSLAGLAGDNSYNEQFF. DNA of the CDR3: TGCGCCAGCAGCTTGGCCGGACTAGCGGGAGATAACTCCTACAATGAGCAGTTCTTC. The full variable domain, rest sourced from reference TRBV5-1 and TRBJ2-1, is KAGVTQTPRYLIKTRGQQVTLSCSPISGHRSVSWYQQTPGQGLQFLFEYFSETQRNKGNFPGRFSGRQFSNSRSEMNVSTLELGDSALYLCASSLAGLAGDNSYNEQFFGPGTRLTVL.

This sequence joins TRBV29-1 and TRBJ2-7, with 7 nucleotides matching TRBD1. The CDR3 is 14 residues long. CDR1 and CDR2 (germline): SQVTM, ANQGSEA. Trimming took 6 bases from V and 4 from J; bases not matched to a gene: 12. The CDR3 loop reads CSVRQGYPVYEQYF. The CDR3 region has the DNA TGCAGCGTGAGACAGGGTTATCCCGTTTACGAGCAGTACTTC.

This clone has a handful of counts. CDR3 in amino acids: CASSYGAVQETQYF. The CDR3 nucleotides read TGTGCCAGCAGTTACGGGGCAGTACAAGAGACCCAGTACTTC. V gene TRBV28 combines with J gene TRBJ2-5; either TRBD1 or TRBD2 may fit D (5 bases each). Germline V CDR1 and CDR2: MDHEN, SYDVKM. The CDR3 loop spans 14 amino acids. V dropped 4 bases and J dropped 2 bases, with 11 bases sitting between them.

V usage is TRBV28 and J usage is TRBJ1-5; D remains ambiguous. The ends were cut back, 2 bases at V and 2 bases at J, with 13 bases in the middle. This CDR3 contains 16 residues. CDR1 MDHEN and CDR2 SYDVKM come from the germline V gene. CDR3 nucleotides: TGTGCCAGCAGTTTAAGGCCAACTTCTGGCAATCAGCCCCAGCATTTT. It yields the protein CASSLRPTSGNQPQHF.

This clone was seen at least ten times. V gene TRBV27 combines with J gene TRBJ2-7; 9 bases are a match to TRBD1. Germline V CDR1 and CDR2: MNHEY, SMNVEV (reference sequence). CDR3 length: 13 residues. V trimming: 3 bases; J trimming: 8 bases; junction bases outside the gene matches: 5. CDR3 loop: CASSFGDRAKQYF. The CDR3 DNA is TGTGCCAGCAGTTTTGGGGACAGGGCAAAGCAGTACTTC.

This chain connects TRBV5-8 to TRBJ2-7, with D hard to call. CDR1 and CDR2 from the germline V gene are SGHTS and YDEGEE. This CDR3 spans 13 amino acids. Deletions cut 2 bases from V and 3 bases from J, with 9 bases between. The CDR3 region has the DNA TGTGCCAGCAGCTTCAAGCTGGGCTACGAGCAGTACTTC. Protein product: CASSFKLGYEQYF. Supplemented by reference TRBV5-8 and TRBJ2-7, the full variable domain reads EAGVTQSPTHLIKTRGQQATLRCSPISGHTSVYWYQQALGLGLQFLLWYDEGEERNRGNFPPRFSGRQFPNYSSELNVNALELEDSALYLCASSFKLGYEQYFGPGTRLTVT.

The count of this clone is one. The V and J genes are TRBV15 and TRBJ1-1; D is unclear. The CDR3 is 16 residues long. Germline V gene data show CDR1 as LNHNV and CDR2 as YYDKDF (reference sequence). The ends were cut back, 1 base at V and 0 bases at J, with 12 bases in the middle. CDR3 sequence (DNA): TGTGCCACCAGCAGAGCTCTCCCCACAGTGAACACTGAAGCTTTCTTT. Translated, it gives CATSRALPTVNTEAFF.

The chain joins TRBV7-6 to TRBJ2-7; D gene unclear. Germline assignment: CDR1 SGHVS and CDR2 FNYEAQ. This CDR3 contains 14 residues. V dropped 0 bases and J dropped 7 bases, with 13 bases sitting between them. CDR3 DNA sequence: TGTGCCAGCAGCTTAGCGTCCCTGGGCGGAGAGCAGTACTTC. It yields the protein CASSLASLGGEQYF.